This T cell receptor beta chain was obtained from a study of cytomegalovirus exposure and HLA in healthy donors. This clone has just a few counts. Its cognate antigen is unknown. This CDR3 contains 17 residues. Germline V gives CDR1 MNHEY, CDR2 SMNVEV (reference sequence). The trim removed 3 bases at V and 0 bases at J, leaving 7 bases unmatched. The study's findings and limits: A later analysis linked a missense variant in DCLRE1C to the trimming of TCR beta V and J genes. It was reported that the classifier diagnosed cytomegalovirus status with high specificity and sensitivity in both the original and validation cohorts.

The PCR made use of 60 Vbeta and 13 Jbeta primers. Assay used: immunoSEQ multiplex PCR; TCRdb lists only in-frame clones, some missing. The sample lists 150,000 or so clones, approximately 80% seen once, with around 2% in the top ten. The receptor was isolated from a man over 45 in good health and CMV-seropositive. The specimen was PBMCs. The V call is TRBV27, the J call TRBJ1-5, with 8 bases that match TRBD1. CDR3 nucleotides: TGTGCCAGCAGTTTCACAGGGGGGCTTTATAGCAATCAGCCCCAGCATTTT. Its protein product is CASSFTGGLYSNQPQHF.